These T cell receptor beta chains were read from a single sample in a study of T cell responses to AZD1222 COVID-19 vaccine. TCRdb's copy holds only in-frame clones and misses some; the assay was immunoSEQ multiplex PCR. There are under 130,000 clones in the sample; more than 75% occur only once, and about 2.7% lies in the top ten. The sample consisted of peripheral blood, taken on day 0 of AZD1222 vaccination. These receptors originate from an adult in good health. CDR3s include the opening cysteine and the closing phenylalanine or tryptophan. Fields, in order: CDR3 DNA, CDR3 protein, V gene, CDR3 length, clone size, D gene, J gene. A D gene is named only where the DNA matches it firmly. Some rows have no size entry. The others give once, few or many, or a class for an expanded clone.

DNA: TGTGCCAGCGAGACTAGCGGGAGCTCCTACAATGAGCAGTTCTTC
CDR3: CASETSGSSYNEQFF
V: TRBV2
length: 15
size: -
D: TRBD2
J: TRBJ2-1

DNA: TGTGCCAGCAGCTTAGGCCTCCTCACAGATACGCAGTATTTT
CDR3: CASSLGLLTDTQYF
V: TRBV11-2
length: 14
size: -
D: -
J: TRBJ2-3

DNA: TGTGCCAGCAGCTTACCGACAGGACTAATGAACACTGAAGCTTTCTTT
CDR3: CASSLPTGLMNTEAFF
V: TRBV11-3
length: 16
size: few
D: -
J: TRBJ1-1

DNA: TGTGCCAGCAGCTTATACCCCGGACAAGAGACCCAGTACTTC
CDR3: CASSLYPGQETQYF
V: TRBV7-2
length: 14
size: once
D: -
J: TRBJ2-5

DNA: TGCGCCAGCAGCCAAGAAGGGGGACTAGCGGTCTCCTACAATGAGCAGTTCTTC
CDR3: CASSQEGGLAVSYNEQFF
V: TRBV4-3
length: 18
size: -
D: TRBD2
J: TRBJ2-1

DNA: TGTGCCAGCAGCCAACTACAACTAAGAGCGGGAGGGCCCGCAGATACGCAGTATTTT
CDR3: CASSQLQLRAGGPADTQYF
V: TRBV4-2
length: 19
size: -
D: TRBD2
J: TRBJ2-3

DNA: TGTGCCAGCTCACCCCCGACAGGCTCGAACACCGGGGAGCTGTTTTTT
CDR3: CASSPPTGSNTGELFF
V: TRBV18
length: 16
size: -
D: -
J: TRBJ2-2

DNA: TGCGCCAGCAGCGAACCATCCGGGGAGCTGTTTTTT
CDR3: CASSEPSGELFF
V: TRBV5-1
length: 12
size: -
D: -
J: TRBJ2-2

DNA: TGTGCCAGCTCCTGGGGACTAGCGGGACCGCTGACCTACAATGAGCAGTTCTTC
CDR3: CASSWGLAGPLTYNEQFF
V: TRBV9
length: 18
size: few
D: TRBD2
J: TRBJ2-1

DNA: TGTGCCAGCGGAGAGGGACGGGTAATGCAGTACTTC
CDR3: CASGEGRVMQYF
V: TRBV2
length: 12
size: -
D: -
J: TRBJ2-7

DNA: TGTGCCAGCAGTCAACTCATCGGACAGCCCCAGCATTTT
CDR3: CASSQLIGQPQHF
V: TRBV6-5
length: 13
size: -
D: -
J: TRBJ1-5

DNA: TGTGCCAGCAGCAGGGACGGAATCCAAGAGACCCAGTACTTC
CDR3: CASSRDGIQETQYF
V: TRBV7-9
length: 14
size: -
D: -
J: TRBJ2-5

DNA: TGTGCCAGCAGCCAAGATAGGGGGATCACTGAAGCTTTCTTT
CDR3: CASSQDRGITEAFF
V: TRBV3-1/TRBV3-2
length: 14
size: -
D: -
J: TRBJ1-1